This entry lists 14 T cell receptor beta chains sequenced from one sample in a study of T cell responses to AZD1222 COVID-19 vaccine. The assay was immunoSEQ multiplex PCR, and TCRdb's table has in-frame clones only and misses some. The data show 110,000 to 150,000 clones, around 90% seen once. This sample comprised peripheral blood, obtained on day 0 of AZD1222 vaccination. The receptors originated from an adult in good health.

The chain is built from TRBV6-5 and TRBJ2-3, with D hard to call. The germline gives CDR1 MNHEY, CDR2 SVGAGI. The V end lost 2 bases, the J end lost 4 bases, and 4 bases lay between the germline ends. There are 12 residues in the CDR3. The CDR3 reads CASSYPADTQYF. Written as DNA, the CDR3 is TGTGCCAGCAGTTACCCTGCAGATACGCAGTATTTT.

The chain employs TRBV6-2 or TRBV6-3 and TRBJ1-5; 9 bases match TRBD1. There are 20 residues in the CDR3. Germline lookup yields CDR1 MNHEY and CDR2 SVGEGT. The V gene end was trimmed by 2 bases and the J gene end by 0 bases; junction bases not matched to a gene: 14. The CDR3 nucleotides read TGTGCCAGCAGTTACAAAAGGGACAGGGATCCCTCTTATAGCAATCAGCCCCAGCATTTT. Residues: CASSYKRDRDPSYSNQPQHF.

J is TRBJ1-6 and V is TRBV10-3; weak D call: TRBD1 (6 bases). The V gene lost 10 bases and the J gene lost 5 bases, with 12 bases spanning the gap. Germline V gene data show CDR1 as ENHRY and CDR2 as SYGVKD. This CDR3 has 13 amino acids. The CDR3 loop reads CATRTGNNSPLHF. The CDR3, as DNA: TGTGCCACTCGTACAGGGAATAATTCACCCCTCCACTTT.

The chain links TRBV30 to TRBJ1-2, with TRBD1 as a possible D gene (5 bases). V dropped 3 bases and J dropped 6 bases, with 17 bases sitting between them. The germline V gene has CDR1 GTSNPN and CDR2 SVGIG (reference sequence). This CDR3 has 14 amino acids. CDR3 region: CAWRPLGREHGYTF. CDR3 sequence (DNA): TGTGCCTGGAGACCTCTGGGCAGGGAGCATGGCTACACCTTC.

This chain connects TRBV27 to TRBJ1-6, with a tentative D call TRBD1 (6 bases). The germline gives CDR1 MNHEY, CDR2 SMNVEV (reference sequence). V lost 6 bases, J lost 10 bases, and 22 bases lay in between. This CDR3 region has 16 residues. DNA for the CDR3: TGTGCCAGCAGCGCCTCTTCACAGGGTCTGGCCTCACCCCTCCACTTT. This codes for CASSASSQGLASPLHF.

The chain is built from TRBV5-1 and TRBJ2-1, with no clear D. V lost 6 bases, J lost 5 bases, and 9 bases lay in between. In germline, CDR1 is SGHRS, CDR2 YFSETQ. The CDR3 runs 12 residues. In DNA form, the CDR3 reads TGCGCCAGCACAGTCAACCACAATGAGCAGTTCTTC. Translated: CASTVNHNEQFF.

CDR3 in DNA: TGTGCCAGCAGTTTTAAGGGAGGCAACACTGAAGCTTTCTTT. Protein: CASSFKGGNTEAFF. The gene calls are TRBV28 and TRBJ1-1, with D uncertain. The CDR3 contains 14 residues. Germline lookup yields CDR1 MDHEN and CDR2 SYDVKM. With 3 bases removed from V and 2 bases from J, the gap between germline ends came to 10 bases.

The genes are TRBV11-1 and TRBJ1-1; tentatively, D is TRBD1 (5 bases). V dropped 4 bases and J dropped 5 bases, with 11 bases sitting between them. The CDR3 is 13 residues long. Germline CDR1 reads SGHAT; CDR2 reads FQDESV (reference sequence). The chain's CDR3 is CASSSPWGTEAFF. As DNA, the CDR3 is TGTGCCAGCAGCTCCCCATGGGGGACTGAAGCTTTCTTT.

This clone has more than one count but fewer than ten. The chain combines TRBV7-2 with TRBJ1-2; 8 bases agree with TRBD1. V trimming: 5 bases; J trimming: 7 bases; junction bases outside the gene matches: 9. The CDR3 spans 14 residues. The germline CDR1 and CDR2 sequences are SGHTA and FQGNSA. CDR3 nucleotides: TGTGCCAGCAGCCCTTGGCAGGGGGCTGGTGGCTACACCTTC. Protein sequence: CASSPWQGAGGYTF.

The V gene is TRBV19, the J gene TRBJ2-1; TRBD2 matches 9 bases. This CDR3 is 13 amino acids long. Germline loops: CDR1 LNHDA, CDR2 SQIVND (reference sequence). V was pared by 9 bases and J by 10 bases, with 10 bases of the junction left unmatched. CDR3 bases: TGTGCCAGCATCTCTAGCGGGAATTGGGAGCAGTTCTTC. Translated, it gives CASISSGNWEQFF. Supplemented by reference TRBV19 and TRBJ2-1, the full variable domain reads DGGITQSPKYLFRKEGQNVTLSCEQNLNHDAMYWYRQDPGQGLRLIYYSQIVNDFQKGDIAEGYSVSREKKESFPLTVTSAQKNPTAFYLCASISSGNWEQFFGPGTRLTVL.

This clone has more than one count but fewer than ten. The CDR3 reads CASSLGSPFEQYF. CDR3 bases: TGTGCCAGCAGCTTAGGAAGTCCTTTCGAGCAGTACTTC. V and J are TRBV7-2 and TRBJ2-7; D ambiguous. Deletions cut 1 base from V and 6 bases from J, with 10 bases between. This CDR3 is 13 amino acids long. Germline V lookup: CDR1 SGHTA, CDR2 FQGNSA.

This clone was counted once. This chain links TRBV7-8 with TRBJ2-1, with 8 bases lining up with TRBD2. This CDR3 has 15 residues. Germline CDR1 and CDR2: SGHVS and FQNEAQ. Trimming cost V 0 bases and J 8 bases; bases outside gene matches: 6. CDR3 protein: CASSLAAGGGDEQFF. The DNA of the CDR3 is TGTGCCAGCAGCTTAGCCGCGGGAGGAGGGGATGAGCAGTTCTTC. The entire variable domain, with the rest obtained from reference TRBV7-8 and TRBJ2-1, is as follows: GAGVSQSPRYKVAKRGQDVALRCDPISGHVSLFWYQQALGQGPEFLTYFQNEAQLDKSGLPSDRFFAERPEGSVSTLKIQRTQQEDSAVYLCASSLAAGGGDEQFFGPGTRLTVL.

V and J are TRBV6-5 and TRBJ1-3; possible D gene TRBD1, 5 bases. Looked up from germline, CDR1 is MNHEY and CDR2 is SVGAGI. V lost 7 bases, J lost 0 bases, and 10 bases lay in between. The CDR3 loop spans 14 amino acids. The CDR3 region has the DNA TGTGCCAGCACAAGGGGTTTCTCTGGAAACACCATATATTTT. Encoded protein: CASTRGFSGNTIYF.

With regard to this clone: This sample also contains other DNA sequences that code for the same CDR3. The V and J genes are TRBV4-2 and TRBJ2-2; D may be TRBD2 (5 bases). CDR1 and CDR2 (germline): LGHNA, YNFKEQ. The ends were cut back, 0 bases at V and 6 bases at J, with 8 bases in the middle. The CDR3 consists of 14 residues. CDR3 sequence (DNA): TGTGCCAGCAGCCAAGATCGCGGGCCCGGGGAGCTGTTTTTT. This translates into CASSQDRGPGELFF.